These 14 T cell receptor beta chains share one sample of origin, sequenced in a study of blood T cell repertoires in COVID-19. The data were produced by immunoSEQ multiplex PCR, yet TCRdb's version contains in-frame clones alone and is incomplete. The sample contains more than 400,000 clones, 90% of which appear only once. Sequencing was done on a sample of PBMCs or T cells enriched from blood (not recorded which). The receptors originated from a man younger than 30 who had recovered from COVID-19.

The chain combines TRBV7-8 with TRBJ2-1; 12 nucleotides line up with TRBD2. Germline CDR1 is SGHVS and CDR2 is FQNEAQ. V lost 5 bases to trimming and J lost 8 bases; unmatched junction nucleotides: 4. There are 14 residues in the CDR3. The CDR3 loop is CASSLWTSGDEQFF. The DNA for the CDR3 is TGTGCCAGCAGCCTATGGACTAGCGGGGATGAGCAGTTCTTC.

V usage is TRBV3-1 (or the pseudogene TRBV3-2) and J usage is TRBJ1-5; tentative D call: TRBD1 (5 bases). With 0 bases removed from V and 2 bases from J, the gap between germline ends came to 14 bases. This CDR3 spans 17 amino acids. Germline values: CDR1 LGHDT, CDR2 YNNKEL (reference sequence). The CDR3 spells CASSQDGAKGGNQPQHF. In DNA, the CDR3 is TGTGCCAGCAGCCAAGATGGGGCGAAAGGGGGCAATCAGCCCCAGCATTTT.

V is TRBV28 and J is TRBJ1-6; 10 bases align to TRBD1. The CDR3 is 16 amino acids. CDR1 is MDHEN and CDR2 is SYDVKM in the germline V gene. The V and J ends lost 5 bases and 5 bases, in that order; junction bases with no gene match: 6. This CDR3 reads CASSAPGTGDNSPLHF. DNA of the CDR3: TGTGCCAGCAGTGCCCCTGGGACAGGGGATAATTCACCCCTCCACTTT.

V and J are TRBV4-2 and TRBJ2-1; D perhaps matches TRBD2 (5 bases). With 5 bases removed from V and 0 bases from J, the gap between germline ends came to 5 bases. CDR1 LGHNA and CDR2 YNFKEQ come from the germline V gene. CDR3 length equals 13 residues. CDR3 sequence: CASSGGSYNEQFF. The CDR3 bases are TGTGCCAGCAGCGGAGGCTCCTACAATGAGCAGTTCTTC.

CDR3 region: CATSDSIDSQETQYF. The CDR3 region has the DNA TGTGCCACCAGTGATTCGATTGACAGCCAAGAGACCCAGTACTTC. This chain connects TRBV24-1 to TRBJ2-5; D possibly corresponds to TRBD1 (5 bases). This CDR3 spans 15 amino acids. Looked up from germline, CDR1 is KGHDR and CDR2 is SFDVKD. V was shortened by 2 bases and J by 1 base, with 10 bases between the two germline ends.

The J gene is TRBJ2-1, the V gene TRBV6-5; D may be TRBD2 (6 bases). CDR1 and CDR2 (germline): MNHEY, SVGAGI. This CDR3 spans 15 amino acids. The V end lost 0 bases, the J end lost 8 bases, and 14 bases lay between the germline ends. In DNA form, the CDR3 reads TGTGCCAGCAGTTACTCTTCTTCGGGAGCGTATGAGCAGTTCTTC. Translating it yields CASSYSSSGAYEQFF.

This clone has just one count. The gene calls are TRBV3-1 (or the pseudogene TRBV3-2) and TRBJ1-1, with a tentative D call TRBD1 (5 bases). This CDR3 has 17 amino acids. CDR1 and CDR2 (germline): LGHDT, YNNKEL (reference sequence). The germline V and J ends were trimmed by 4 bases and 5 bases, with 23 bases remaining between them. The DNA of the CDR3 is TGTGCCAGCAGCCGTCAAACCATGGCGGGCCGGGGGACTGAAGCTTTCTTT. This gives the protein CASSRQTMAGRGTEAFF.

The chain combines TRBV19 with TRBJ1-1; 7 nucleotides align to TRBD1. In germline, CDR1 is LNHDA, CDR2 SQIVND (reference sequence). J gave up 5 bases and V 2 bases, and 5 bases lay outside the gene matches. CDR3 size: 14 residues. This chain's CDR3 is CASSINRGGTEAFF. The CDR3 nucleotides read TGTGCCAGTAGTATAAACAGGGGCGGGACTGAAGCTTTCTTT.

This chain connects TRBV30 to TRBJ2-7; TRBD1 is a possible D gene (6 bases). Germline CDR1 reads GTSNPN; CDR2 reads SVGIG (reference sequence). V dropped 1 base and J dropped 0 bases, with 13 bases sitting between them. The CDR3 spans 15 residues. The CDR3 here is CAWSGWTASSYEQYF. In nucleotides, the CDR3 is TGTGCCTGGAGTGGGTGGACAGCCTCCTCCTACGAGCAGTACTTC.

V gene TRBV28 combines with J gene TRBJ1-6; D possibly corresponds to TRBD1 (5 bases). V was shortened by 7 bases and J by 7 bases, with 8 bases between the two germline ends. The CDR3 is 12 amino acids. CDR1 and CDR2 from the germline V gene are MDHEN and SYDVKM. The CDR3 DNA reads TGTGCCAGCAAGGGGTTCAATTCACCCCTCCACTTT. Translated: CASKGFNSPLHF.

The CDR3 DNA reads as TGTGCCTGGAGTGGCCTCAACAGGGGAATGGGAGCTTTCTTT. Protein product: CAWSGLNRGMGAFF. V gene TRBV30 combines with J gene TRBJ1-1; 7 nucleotides align to TRBD1. Germline values: CDR1 GTSNPN, CDR2 SVGIG (reference sequence). With 1 base clipped from V and 10 bases from J, the junction kept 12 bases outside the gene matches. The CDR3 runs to 14 residues.

The V gene is TRBV2, the J gene TRBJ2-7, with 10 positions matching TRBD2. The germline V gene has CDR1 SNHLY and CDR2 FYNNEI. The J segment lost 3 bases and the V segment lost 3 bases, leaving 5 bases of the junction unmatched. CDR3 length: 15 residues. CDR3 protein: CASSDPRTSGYEQYF. The CDR3 DNA reads TGTGCCAGCAGTGATCCCAGGACTAGCGGCTACGAGCAGTACTTC.

The V gene is TRBV24-1, the J gene TRBJ2-2, with 11 bases matching TRBD2. CDR1 is KGHDR, CDR2 SFDVKD, per germline. V lost 3 bases to trimming and J lost 3 bases; unmatched junction nucleotides: 5. The CDR3 length is 17 residues. The CDR3 DNA sequence: TGTGCCACCAGTGATATAGCGGGAGGGCCCGACACCGGGGAGCTGTTTTTT. This encodes CATSDIAGGPDTGELFF.

The V gene is TRBV9, the J gene TRBJ2-7; 9 bases are shared with TRBD1. The germline V gene encodes CDR1 SGDLS and CDR2 YYNGEE. The J segment lost 7 bases and the V segment lost 0 bases, leaving 8 bases of the junction unmatched. The CDR3 is made up of 15 amino acids. This chain's CDR3 is CASSVAGTGFREQYF. The CDR3 bases are TGTGCCAGCAGCGTAGCTGGGACAGGGTTCAGGGAGCAGTACTTC.